The T cell receptor (beta chain) under discussion was sequenced for a study of control samples from healthy donors and cancer patients. CDR3 length: 14 residues. V lost 0 bases and J 6 bases, leaving 12 bases between the germline ends. CDR1 and CDR2 (germline): GTSNPN, SVGIG (reference sequence). Data came from immunoSEQ multiplex PCR; TCRdb stores just in-frame clones and leaves some out. In the table there are 100,000 to 150,000 clones, over 80% of which are singletons. What was sequenced was blood. The chain is built from TRBV30 and TRBJ1-5, with D possibly TRBD1 on 6 matching bases. The sequence was collected from a woman between 50 and 59 years old in good health. In nucleotides, the CDR3 is TGTGCCTGGAGTGTAGTTGGGGGGGCTCAGCCCCAGCATTTT. This codes for CAWSVVGGAQPQHF.